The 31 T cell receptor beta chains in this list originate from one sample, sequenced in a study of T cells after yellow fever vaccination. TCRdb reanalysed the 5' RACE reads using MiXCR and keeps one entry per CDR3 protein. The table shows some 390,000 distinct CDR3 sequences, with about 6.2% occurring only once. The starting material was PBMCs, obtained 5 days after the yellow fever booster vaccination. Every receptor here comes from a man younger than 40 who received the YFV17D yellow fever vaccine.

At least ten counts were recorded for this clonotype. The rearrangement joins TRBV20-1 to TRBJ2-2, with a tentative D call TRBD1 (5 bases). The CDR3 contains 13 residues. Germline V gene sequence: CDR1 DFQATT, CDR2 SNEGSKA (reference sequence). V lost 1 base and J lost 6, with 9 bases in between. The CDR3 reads CSARVLGAGELFF. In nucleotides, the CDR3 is TGCAGTGCTAGAGTTCTAGGGGCCGGGGAGCTGTTTTTT.

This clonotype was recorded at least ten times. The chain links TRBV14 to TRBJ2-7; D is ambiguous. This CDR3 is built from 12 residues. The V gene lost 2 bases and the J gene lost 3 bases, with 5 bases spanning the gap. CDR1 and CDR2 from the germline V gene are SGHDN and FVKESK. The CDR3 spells CASSQRLYEQYF. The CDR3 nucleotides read TGTGCCAGCAGCCAACGGCTCTACGAGCAGTACTTC.

CDR3 protein: CASSQRPPTEGGETQYF. The CDR3 region has the DNA TGCGCCAGCAGCCAAAGGCCGCCGACTGAGGGGGGAGAGACCCAGTACTTC. This sequence joins TRBV4-1 and TRBJ2-5; the D call may be TRBD1 or TRBD2 (6 bases each). Germline V gives CDR1 MGHRA, CDR2 YSYEKL. Trimming stripped 2 bases from V and 4 bases from J, with 20 bases between. There are 17 residues in the CDR3.

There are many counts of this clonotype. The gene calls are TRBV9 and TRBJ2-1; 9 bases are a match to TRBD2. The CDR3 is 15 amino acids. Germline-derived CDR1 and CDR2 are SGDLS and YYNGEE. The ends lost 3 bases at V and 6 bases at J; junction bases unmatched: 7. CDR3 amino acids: CASSGSGRTFNEQFF. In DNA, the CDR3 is TGTGCCAGCAGCGGAAGCGGGAGGACTTTCAATGAGCAGTTCTTC. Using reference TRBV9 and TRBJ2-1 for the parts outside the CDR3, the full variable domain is DSGVTQTPKHLITATGQRVTLRCSPRSGDLSVYWYQQSLDQGLQFLIQYYNGEERAKGNILERFSAQQFPDLHSELNLSSLELGDSALYFCASSGSGRTFNEQFFGPGTRLTVL.

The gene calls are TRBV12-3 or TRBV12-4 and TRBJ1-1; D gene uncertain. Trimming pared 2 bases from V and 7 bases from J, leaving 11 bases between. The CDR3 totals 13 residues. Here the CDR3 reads CASSLLGMDEAFF. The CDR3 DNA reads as TGTGCCAGCAGTTTACTAGGGATGGATGAAGCTTTCTTT.

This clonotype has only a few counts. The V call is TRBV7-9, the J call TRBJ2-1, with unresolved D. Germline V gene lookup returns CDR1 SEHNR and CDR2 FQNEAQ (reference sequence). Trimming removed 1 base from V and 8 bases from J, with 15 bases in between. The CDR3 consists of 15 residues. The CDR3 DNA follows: TGTGCCAGCAGCTTAGGGGTCACTGCAGCAGATGAGCAGTTCTTC. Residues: CASSLGVTAADEQFF. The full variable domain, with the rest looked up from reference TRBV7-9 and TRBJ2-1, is DTGVSQNPRHKITKRGQNVTFRCDPISEHNRLYWYRQTLGQGPEFLTYFQNEAQLEKSRLLSDRFSAERPKGSFSTLEIQRTEQGDSAMYLCASSLGVTAADEQFFGPGTRLTVL.

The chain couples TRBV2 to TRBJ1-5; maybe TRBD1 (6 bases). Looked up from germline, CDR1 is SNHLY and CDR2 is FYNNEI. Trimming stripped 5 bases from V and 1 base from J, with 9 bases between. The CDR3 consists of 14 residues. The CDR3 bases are TGTGCCAGCAGTTTCACAGGGAGCAATCAGCCCCAGCATTTT. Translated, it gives CASSFTGSNQPQHF.

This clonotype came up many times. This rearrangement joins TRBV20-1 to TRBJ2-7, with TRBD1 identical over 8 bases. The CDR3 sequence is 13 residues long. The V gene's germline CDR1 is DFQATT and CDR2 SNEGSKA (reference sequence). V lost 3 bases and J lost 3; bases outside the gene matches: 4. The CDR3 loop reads CSASRGLSYEQYF. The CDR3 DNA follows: TGCAGTGCTAGCAGGGGGCTTAGCTACGAGCAGTACTTC.

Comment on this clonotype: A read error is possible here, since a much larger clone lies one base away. This chain's CDR3 is CASRNRGRSITDMQYF. CDR3 DNA: TGTGCCAGCAGAAATCGGGGACGCAGTATAACAGATATGCAGTATTTT. The V and J genes are TRBV5-6 and TRBJ2-3; either TRBD1 or TRBD2 may supply D (5 bases each). CDR3 size: 16 residues. Germline V gene sequence: CDR1 SGHDT, CDR2 YYEEEE.

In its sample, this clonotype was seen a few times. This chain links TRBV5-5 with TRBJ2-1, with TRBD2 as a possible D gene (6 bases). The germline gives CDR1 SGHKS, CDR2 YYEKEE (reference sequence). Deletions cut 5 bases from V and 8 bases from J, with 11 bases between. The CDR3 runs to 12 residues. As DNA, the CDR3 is TGTGCCAGCAGGCACGGGGGAGATGAGCAGTTCTTC. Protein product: CASRHGGDEQFF.

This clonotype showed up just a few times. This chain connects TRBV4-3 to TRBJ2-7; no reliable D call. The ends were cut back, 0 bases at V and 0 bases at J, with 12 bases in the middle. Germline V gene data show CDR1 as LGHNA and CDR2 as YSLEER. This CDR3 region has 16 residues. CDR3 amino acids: CASSQDADVFSYEQYF. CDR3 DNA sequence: TGCGCCAGCAGCCAAGATGCGGACGTATTCTCCTACGAGCAGTACTTC.

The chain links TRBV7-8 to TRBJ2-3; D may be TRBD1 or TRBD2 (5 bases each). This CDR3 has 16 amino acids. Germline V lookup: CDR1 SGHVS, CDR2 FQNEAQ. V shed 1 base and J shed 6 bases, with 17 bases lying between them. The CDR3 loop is CASSLGGAPAGDTQYF. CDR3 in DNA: TGTGCCAGCAGCTTAGGAGGGGCGCCGGCCGGTGATACGCAGTATTTT.

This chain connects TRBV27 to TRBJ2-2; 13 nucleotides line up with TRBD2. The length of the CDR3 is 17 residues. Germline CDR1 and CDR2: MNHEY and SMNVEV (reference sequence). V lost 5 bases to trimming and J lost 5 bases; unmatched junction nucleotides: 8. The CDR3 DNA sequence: TGTGCCAGCAGTCTAACTAGCGGGAGGGCCTGGACCGGGGAGCTGTTTTTT. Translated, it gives CASSLTSGRAWTGELFF.

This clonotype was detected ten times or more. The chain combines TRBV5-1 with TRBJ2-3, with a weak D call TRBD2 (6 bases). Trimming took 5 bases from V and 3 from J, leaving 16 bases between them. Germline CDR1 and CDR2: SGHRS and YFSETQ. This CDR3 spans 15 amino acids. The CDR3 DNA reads TGCGCCAGCAGTTCGGGGGTTTCCACGACAGATACGCAGTATTTT. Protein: CASSSGVSTTDTQYF.

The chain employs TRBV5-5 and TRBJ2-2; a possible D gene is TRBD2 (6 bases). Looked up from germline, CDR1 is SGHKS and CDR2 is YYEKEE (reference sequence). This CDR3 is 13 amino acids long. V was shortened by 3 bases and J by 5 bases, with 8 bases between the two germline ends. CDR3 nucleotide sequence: TGTGCCAGCAGCTATGGGACTACCGGGGAGCTGTTTTTT. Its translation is CASSYGTTGELFF.

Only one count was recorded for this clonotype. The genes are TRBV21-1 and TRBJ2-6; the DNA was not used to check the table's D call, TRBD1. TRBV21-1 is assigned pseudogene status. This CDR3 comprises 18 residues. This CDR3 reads CASSISGTGDSGANVLTF. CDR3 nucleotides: TGTGCCAGCAGCATCTCCGGGACAGGCGACTCTGGGGCCAACGTCCTGACTTTC.

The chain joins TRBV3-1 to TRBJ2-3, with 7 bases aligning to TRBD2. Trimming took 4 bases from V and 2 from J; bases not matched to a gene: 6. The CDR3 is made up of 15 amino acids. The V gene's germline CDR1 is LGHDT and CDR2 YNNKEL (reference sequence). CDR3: CASSRGGSSTDTQYF. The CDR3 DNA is TGTGCCAGCAGCCGGGGCGGGAGTTCCACAGATACGCAGTATTTT.

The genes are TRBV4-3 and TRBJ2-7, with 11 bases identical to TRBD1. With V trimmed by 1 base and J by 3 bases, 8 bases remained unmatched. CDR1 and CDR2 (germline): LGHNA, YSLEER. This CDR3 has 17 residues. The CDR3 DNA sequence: TGCGCCAGCAGCCAAGCAGGTTCGGGACAGGGGGGCTACGAGCAGTACTTC. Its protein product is CASSQAGSGQGGYEQYF.

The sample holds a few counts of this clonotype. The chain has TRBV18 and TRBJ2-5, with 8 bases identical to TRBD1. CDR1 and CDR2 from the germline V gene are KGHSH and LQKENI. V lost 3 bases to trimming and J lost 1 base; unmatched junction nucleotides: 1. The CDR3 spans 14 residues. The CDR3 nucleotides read TGTGCCAGCTCACCGACAGGGGTCCAAGAGACCCAGTACTTC. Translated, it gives CASSPTGVQETQYF.

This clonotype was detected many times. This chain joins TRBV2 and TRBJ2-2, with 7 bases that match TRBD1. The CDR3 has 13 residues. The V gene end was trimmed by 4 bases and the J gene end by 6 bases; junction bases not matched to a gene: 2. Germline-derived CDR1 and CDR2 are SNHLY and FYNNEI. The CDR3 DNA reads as TGTGCCAGCAGTGGACAGGGCCCCGGGGAGCTGTTTTTT. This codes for CASSGQGPGELFF.

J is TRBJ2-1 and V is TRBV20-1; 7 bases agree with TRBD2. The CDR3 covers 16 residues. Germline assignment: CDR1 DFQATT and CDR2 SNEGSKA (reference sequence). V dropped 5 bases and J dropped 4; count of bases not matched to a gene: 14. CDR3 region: CSAVQERAGVYNEQFF. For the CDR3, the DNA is TGCAGTGCTGTCCAAGAGAGGGCGGGAGTATACAATGAGCAGTTCTTC.

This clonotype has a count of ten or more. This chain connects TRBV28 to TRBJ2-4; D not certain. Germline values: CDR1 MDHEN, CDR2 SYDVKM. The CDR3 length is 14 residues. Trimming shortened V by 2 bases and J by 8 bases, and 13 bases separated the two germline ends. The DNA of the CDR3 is TGTGCCAGCAGTTTAGGTCTACGTGGGGACATTCAGTACTTC. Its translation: CASSLGLRGDIQYF.

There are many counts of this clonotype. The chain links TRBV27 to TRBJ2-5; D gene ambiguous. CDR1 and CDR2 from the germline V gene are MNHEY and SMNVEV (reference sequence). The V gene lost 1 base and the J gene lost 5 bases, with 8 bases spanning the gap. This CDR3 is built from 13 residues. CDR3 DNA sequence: TGTGCCAGCAGTTTATTGAATCGGGAGACCCAGTACTTC. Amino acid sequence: CASSLLNRETQYF.

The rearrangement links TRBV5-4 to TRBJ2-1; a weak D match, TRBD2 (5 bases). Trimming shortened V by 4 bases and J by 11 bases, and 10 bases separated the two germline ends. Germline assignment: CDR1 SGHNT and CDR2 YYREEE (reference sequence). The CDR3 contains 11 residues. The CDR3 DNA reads TGTGCCAGCAGCAACCGGGATAAGCAGTTCTTC. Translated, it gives CASSNRDKQFF.

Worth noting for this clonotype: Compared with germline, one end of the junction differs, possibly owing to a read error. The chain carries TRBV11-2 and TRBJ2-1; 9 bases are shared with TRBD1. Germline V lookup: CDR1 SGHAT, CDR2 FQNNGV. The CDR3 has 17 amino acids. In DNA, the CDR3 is TGTGCCCGCAGCTTAGAGGCCTACGGGACAGGGTATTCTGAGCAGTTCTTC. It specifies CARSLEAYGTGYSEQFF.

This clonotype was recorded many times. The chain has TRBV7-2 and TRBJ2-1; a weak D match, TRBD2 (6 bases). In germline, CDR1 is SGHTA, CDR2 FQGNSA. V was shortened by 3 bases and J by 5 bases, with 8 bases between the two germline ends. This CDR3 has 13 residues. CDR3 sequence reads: CASSLGLNNEQFF. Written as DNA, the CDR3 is TGTGCCAGCAGCTTGGGACTCAACAATGAGCAGTTCTTC.

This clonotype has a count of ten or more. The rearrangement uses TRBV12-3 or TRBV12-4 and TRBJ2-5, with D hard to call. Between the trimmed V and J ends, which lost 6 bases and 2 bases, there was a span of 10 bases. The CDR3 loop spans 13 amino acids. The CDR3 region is CASRGWGQETQYF. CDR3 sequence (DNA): TGTGCCAGCAGGGGATGGGGTCAAGAGACCCAGTACTTC.

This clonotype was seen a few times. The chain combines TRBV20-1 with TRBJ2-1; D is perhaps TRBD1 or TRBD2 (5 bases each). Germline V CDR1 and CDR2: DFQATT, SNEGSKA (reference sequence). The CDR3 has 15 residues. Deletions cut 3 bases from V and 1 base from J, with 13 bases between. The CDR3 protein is CSASTGTPSYNEQFF. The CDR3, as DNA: TGCAGTGCTAGTACCGGGACGCCTTCCTACAATGAGCAGTTCTTC.

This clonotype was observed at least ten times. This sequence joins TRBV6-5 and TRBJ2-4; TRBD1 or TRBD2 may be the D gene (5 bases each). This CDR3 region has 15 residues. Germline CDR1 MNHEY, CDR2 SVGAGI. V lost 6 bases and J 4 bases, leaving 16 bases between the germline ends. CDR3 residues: CASRPGDQGKNIQYF. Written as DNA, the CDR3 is TGTGCCAGCAGACCCGGGGACCAAGGAAAAAACATTCAGTACTTC.

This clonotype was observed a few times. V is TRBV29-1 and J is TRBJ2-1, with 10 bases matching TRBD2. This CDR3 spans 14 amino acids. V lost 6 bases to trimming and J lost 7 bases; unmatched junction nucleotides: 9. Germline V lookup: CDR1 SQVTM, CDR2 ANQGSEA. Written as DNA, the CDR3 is TGCAGCGTAGAAAGAGCGGGAGGGCGGAATGAGCAGTTCTTC. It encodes CSVERAGGRNEQFF.

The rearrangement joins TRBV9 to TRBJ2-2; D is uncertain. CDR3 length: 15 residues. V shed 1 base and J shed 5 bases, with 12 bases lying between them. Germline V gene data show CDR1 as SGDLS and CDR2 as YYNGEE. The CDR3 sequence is CASSVSPGKTGELFF. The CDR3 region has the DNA TGTGCCAGCAGCGTATCGCCCGGCAAGACCGGGGAGCTGTTTTTT.